This TCR beta chain appears in the sequencing data of a study of shared clonotypes between healthy human individuals. Overall study context: The study drew on a couple of women and three men aged 18 to 49 as donors. General study points: Non-shared clonotypes had lower generation probabilities than those shared by all four donors. The sampled material consisted only of blood, and tissue repertoires are likely to differ.

As concerns this clone: The antigen remains unidentified.

V lost 7 bases, J lost 8 bases, and 17 bases lay in between. Germline V gene sequence: CDR1 SQVTM, CDR2 ANQGSEA. The CDR3 is 13 amino acids. The authors ran the assay at deep level. Clones were read by immunoSEQ multiplex PCR, and TCRdb kept only the in-frame ones, dropping some. The sample contains approximately 2.1 million clones, more than 80% of which appear only once. The sequenced sample was naive CD4+ T cells from PBMCs. Subset specified: CD45RA+ positively selected. V is TRBV29-1 and J is TRBJ1-4; the D gene is possibly TRBD1 (6 bases). This sequence originates from a man between 18 and 35 years old in good health. Some clones in this sample may be carry-over from other donors' samples. The CDR3 here is CSASSRGLEKLFF. CDR3 in DNA: TGCAGCGCCTCTTCCCGGGGGCTCGAAAAACTGTTTTTT.